The 14 T cell receptor beta chains below all came from one sample that was sequenced in a study of post-analysis software for immune sequencing data. No antigens are known for them. Prepared TCR beta cDNA libraries contained unique molecular identifiers. TCRdb used MiXCR to reprocess the PCR reads, holding one entry per CDR3 protein. The sample contains about 820,000 distinct CDR3 sequences, around 50% of which appear only once. The study, taken as a whole, reports: Controls showed lower frequencies than patients for roughly five TRBV segments, and TRBV5-6, TRBV5-1 and TRBV20-1 were among these.

Sequenced input: blood. These TCRs come from a girl between 5 and 17 years old with multiple sclerosis.

The chain is built from TRBV10-2 and TRBJ2-3, with TRBD2 matching 11 bases. Unmatched junction bases numbered 7, after V lost 9 bases and J lost 5 bases. The CDR3 has 14 amino acids. Germline V CDR1 and CDR2: WSHSY, SAAADI. CDR3 residues: CASTSGSREDTQYF. CDR3 DNA sequence: TGCGCCAGTACTAGCGGGAGTAGGGAAGATACGCAGTATTTT.

This chain connects TRBV10-3 to TRBJ2-1, with 9 bases identical to TRBD1. The J call may be faulty, since TRBJ2-7 better matches the DNA end. Germline V gene data show CDR1 as ENHRY and CDR2 as SYGVKD. The CDR3 consists of 15 residues. The CDR3 reads CAISAGQGPYNEQYF. The CDR3 coding sequence is TGTGCCATCAGTGCGGGACAGGGACCCTACAATGAGCAGTACTTC.

Only a few counts were recorded for this clonotype. The V call is TRBV29-1, the J call TRBJ2-3; D is perhaps TRBD2 (6 bases). The CDR3 runs 10 residues. The germline CDR1 and CDR2 sequences are SQVTM and ANQGSEA. Here the CDR3 DNA reads TGCAGTGGGGGGACAGATACGCAGTATTTT. Translating it yields CSGGTDTQYF.

The chain joins TRBV6-4 to TRBJ2-1; the match to TRBD2 covers 10 bases. V trimming: 0 bases; J trimming: 5 bases; junction bases outside the gene matches: 1. CDR3 length: 15 residues. Per the germline V gene, CDR1 is MRHNA and CDR2 is SNTAGT. CDR3 in DNA: TGTGCCAGCAGTGACTCAGCGGGGGGGAACAATGAGCAGTTCTTC. Encoded protein: CASSDSAGGNNEQFF.

The chain is built from TRBV20-1 and TRBJ2-6; tentatively, D is TRBD1 (5 bases). The CDR3 extends over 15 amino acids. Trimming cost V 6 bases and J 0 bases, with 12 bases left between them. The germline CDR1 and CDR2 sequences are DFQATT and SNEGSKA (reference sequence). This CDR3 is CSATDRHSGANVLTF. The CDR3 DNA reads as TGCAGTGCGACAGACAGACACTCTGGGGCCAACGTCCTGACTTTC.

The chain recombines TRBV5-1 with TRBJ2-1; 10 positions match TRBD2. V dropped 0 bases and J dropped 5; count of bases not matched to a gene: 2. The germline CDR1 and CDR2 sequences are SGHRS and YFSETQ. This CDR3 spans 15 amino acids. The CDR3 sequence: CASSLGGTSDNEQFF. The CDR3 coding sequence is TGCGCCAGCAGCTTGGGGGGGACTAGCGACAATGAGCAGTTCTTC.

The rearrangement joins TRBV3-1 to TRBJ1-2; perhaps TRBD1 as D (5 bases). This CDR3 is 14 amino acids long. The V gene lost 1 base and the J gene lost 4 bases, with 10 bases spanning the gap. Germline loops: CDR1 LGHDT, CDR2 YNNKEL (reference sequence). The CDR3 DNA reads as TGTGCCAGCAGCCAAGGCAGGGTTAGCTATGGCTACACCTTC. Translated, it gives CASSQGRVSYGYTF.

This clonotype came up once. The chain couples TRBV5-1 to TRBJ2-1, with 10 bases that match TRBD2. The CDR3 spans 14 residues. V lost 9 bases and J lost 6; bases outside the gene matches: 9. Germline lookup yields CDR1 SGHRS and CDR2 YFSETQ. The CDR3, as DNA: TGCGCCACCTCAGCGGGAGGGCCCTCCAATGAGCAGTTCTTC. Its translation: CATSAGGPSNEQFF. Drawing the rest from reference TRBV5-1 and TRBJ2-1, the complete variable domain is KAGVTQTPRYLIKTRGQQVTLSCSPISGHRSVSWYQQTPGQGLQFLFEYFSETQRNKGNFPGRFSGRQFSNSRSEMNVSTLELGDSALYLCATSAGGPSNEQFFGPGTRLTVL.

The sample holds a few counts of this clonotype. The CDR3 region is CASSVGQGETQYF. The CDR3 DNA sequence: TGTGCCAGCAGCGTGGGACAGGGTGAGACCCAGTACTTC. V is TRBV5-5 and J is TRBJ2-5, with TRBD1 matching over 9 bases. V gave up 4 bases and J gave up 5 bases; unmatched junction bases: 3. Germline V lookup: CDR1 SGHKS, CDR2 YYEKEE (reference sequence). The CDR3 is 13 amino acids.

This chain links TRBV29-1 with TRBJ2-7, with D perhaps TRBD2 (7 bases). Germline assignment: CDR1 SQVTM and CDR2 ANQGSEA. The V and J ends lost 4 bases and 7 bases respectively, with 17 bases between them. The CDR3 consists of 13 residues. CDR3 DNA: TGCAGCGTTGTTCGGGGGGCTCTGGGAGAGCAGTACTTC. Translated, it gives CSVVRGALGEQYF.

The V call is TRBV14, the J call TRBJ1-1; D unclear. V was shortened by 3 bases and J by 0 bases, with 11 bases between the two germline ends. Germline-derived CDR1 and CDR2 are SGHDN and FVKESK. This CDR3 contains 15 residues. The CDR3 sequence is CASSHIGRVNTEAFF. In nucleotides, the CDR3 is TGTGCCAGCAGCCATATAGGACGGGTGAACACTGAAGCTTTCTTT.

This clonotype was seen only a few times. The chain couples TRBV4-1 to TRBJ1-1; D is undetermined. From germline, CDR1 is MGHRA and CDR2 YSYEKL. The germline V and J ends were trimmed by 3 bases and 0 bases, with 17 bases remaining between them. This CDR3 has 17 amino acids. The CDR3 sequence is CASSQSVGGKMNTEAFF. Here the CDR3 DNA reads TGCGCCAGCAGCCAGTCCGTGGGCGGGAAGATGAACACTGAAGCTTTCTTT.

The rearrangement links TRBV3-1 to TRBJ2-7, with D unresolved. Germline-derived CDR1 and CDR2 are LGHDT and YNNKEL (reference sequence). V dropped 0 bases and J dropped 0 bases, with 6 bases sitting between them. This CDR3 has 14 residues. The DNA for the CDR3 is TGTGCCAGCAGCCAAGATCGAAACTCCTACGAGCAGTACTTC. This encodes CASSQDRNSYEQYF.

The chain couples TRBV4-1 to TRBJ2-7; TRBD2 agrees at 15 bases. Per germline, CDR1 MGHRA and CDR2 YSYEKL. This CDR3 has 20 amino acids. V lost 4 bases to trimming and J lost 4 bases; unmatched junction nucleotides: 17. The DNA for the CDR3 is TGCGCCAGCAGCCGACTACGGACTAGCGGGAGGGATTGGGCAGGGTACGAGCAGTACTTC. The encoded protein is CASSRLRTSGRDWAGYEQYF.